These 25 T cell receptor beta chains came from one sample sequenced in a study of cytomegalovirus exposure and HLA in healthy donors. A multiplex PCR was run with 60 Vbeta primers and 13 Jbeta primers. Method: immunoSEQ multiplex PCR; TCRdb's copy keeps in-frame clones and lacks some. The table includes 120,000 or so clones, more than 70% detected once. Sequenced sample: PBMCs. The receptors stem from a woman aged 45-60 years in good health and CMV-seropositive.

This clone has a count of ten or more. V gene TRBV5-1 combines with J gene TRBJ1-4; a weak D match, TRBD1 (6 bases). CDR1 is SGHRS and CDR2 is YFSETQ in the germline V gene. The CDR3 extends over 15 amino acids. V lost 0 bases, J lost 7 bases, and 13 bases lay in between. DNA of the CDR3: TGCGCCAGCAGCTTGGGGACAGTCGATAGTGAAAAACTGTTTTTT. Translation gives CASSLGTVDSEKLFF.

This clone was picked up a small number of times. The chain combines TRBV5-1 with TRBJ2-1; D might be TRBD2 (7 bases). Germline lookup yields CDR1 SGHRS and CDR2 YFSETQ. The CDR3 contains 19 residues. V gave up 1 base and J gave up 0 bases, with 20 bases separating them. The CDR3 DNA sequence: TGCGCCAGCAGCTTGACGGGGGGCGTGGGGGCCCTCTCCTACAATGAGCAGTTCTTC. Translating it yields CASSLTGGVGALSYNEQFF.

CDR3 protein: CASSQGGTSGSRYNEQFF. CDR3 coding DNA: TGCGCCAGCAGCCAAGGGGGAACTAGCGGGAGTAGATACAATGAGCAGTTCTTC. This chain joins TRBV4-3 and TRBJ2-1; 11 bases align to TRBD2. The germline V gene encodes CDR1 LGHNA and CDR2 YSLEER. The CDR3 totals 18 residues. V lost 1 base, J lost 4 bases, and 9 bases stayed unmatched.

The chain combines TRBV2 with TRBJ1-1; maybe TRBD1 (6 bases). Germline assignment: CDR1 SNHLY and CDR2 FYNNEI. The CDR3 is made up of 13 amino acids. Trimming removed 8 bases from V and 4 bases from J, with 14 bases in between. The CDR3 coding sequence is TGTGCCAGCGAACAGGGATACGGCACTGAAGCTTTCTTT. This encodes CASEQGYGTEAFF. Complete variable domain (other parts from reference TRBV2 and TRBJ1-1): EPEVTQTPSHQVTQMGQEVILRCVPISNHLYFYWYRQILGQKVEFLVSFYNNEISEKSEIFDDQFSVERPDGSNFTLKIRSTKLEDSAMYFCASEQGYGTEAFFGQGTRLTVV.

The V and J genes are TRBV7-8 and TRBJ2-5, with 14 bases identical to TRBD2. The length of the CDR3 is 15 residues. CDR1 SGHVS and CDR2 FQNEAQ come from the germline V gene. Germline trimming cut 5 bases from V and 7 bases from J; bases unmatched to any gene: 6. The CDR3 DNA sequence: TGTGCCAGCAGCGGGACTAGCGGGGGCATTGGGACCCAGTACTTC. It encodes CASSGTSGGIGTQYF.

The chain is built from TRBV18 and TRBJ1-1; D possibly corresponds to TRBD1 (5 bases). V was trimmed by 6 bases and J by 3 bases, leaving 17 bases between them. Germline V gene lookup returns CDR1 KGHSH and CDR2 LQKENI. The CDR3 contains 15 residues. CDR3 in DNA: TGTGCCAGCTCGCAATCAGGGAATTGGGACACTGAAGCTTTCTTT. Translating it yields CASSQSGNWDTEAFF.

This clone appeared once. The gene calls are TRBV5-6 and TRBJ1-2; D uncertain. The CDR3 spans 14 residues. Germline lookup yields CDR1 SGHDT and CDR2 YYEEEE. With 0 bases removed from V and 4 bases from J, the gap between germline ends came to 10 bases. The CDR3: CASSLGPRVYGYTF. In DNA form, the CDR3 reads TGTGCCAGCAGCTTGGGACCTCGGGTCTATGGCTACACCTTC.

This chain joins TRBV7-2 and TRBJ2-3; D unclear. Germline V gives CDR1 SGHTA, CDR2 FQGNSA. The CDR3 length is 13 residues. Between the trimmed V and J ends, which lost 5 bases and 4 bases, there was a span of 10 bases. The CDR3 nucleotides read TGTGCCAGCAGCCCAGAACCGCCAGATACGCAGTATTTT. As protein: CASSPEPPDTQYF.

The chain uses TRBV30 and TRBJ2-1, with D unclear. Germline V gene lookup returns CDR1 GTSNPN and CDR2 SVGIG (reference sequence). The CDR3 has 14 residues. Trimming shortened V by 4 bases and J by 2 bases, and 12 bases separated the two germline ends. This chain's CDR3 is CAWTTAAAYNEQFF. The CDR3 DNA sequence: TGTGCCTGGACCACCGCGGCAGCCTACAATGAGCAGTTCTTC.

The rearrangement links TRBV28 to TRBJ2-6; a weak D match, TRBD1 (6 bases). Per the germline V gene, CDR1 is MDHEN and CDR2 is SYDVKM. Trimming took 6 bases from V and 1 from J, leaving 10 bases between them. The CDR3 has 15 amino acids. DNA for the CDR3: TGTGCCAGCAGGCTACAGGGATCTGGGGCCAACGTCCTGACTTTC. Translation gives CASRLQGSGANVLTF.

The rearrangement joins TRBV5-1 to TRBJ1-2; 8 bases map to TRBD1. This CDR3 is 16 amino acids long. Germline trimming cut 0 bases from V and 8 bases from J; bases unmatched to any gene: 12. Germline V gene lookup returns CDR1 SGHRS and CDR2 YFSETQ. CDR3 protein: CASSLVLGQGGDGYTF. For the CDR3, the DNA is TGCGCCAGCAGCTTGGTGCTTGGACAGGGCGGCGACGGCTACACCTTC.

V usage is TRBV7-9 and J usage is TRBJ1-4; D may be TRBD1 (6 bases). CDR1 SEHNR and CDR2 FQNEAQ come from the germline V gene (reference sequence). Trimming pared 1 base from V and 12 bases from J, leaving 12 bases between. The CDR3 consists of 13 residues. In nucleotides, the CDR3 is TGTGCCAGCAGCTTAGGGGGGCAGGGGCAACTGTTTTTT. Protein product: CASSLGGQGQLFF. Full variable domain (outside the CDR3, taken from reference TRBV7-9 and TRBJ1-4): DTGVSQNPRHKITKRGQNVTFRCDPISEHNRLYWYRQTLGQGPEFLTYFQNEAQLEKSRLLSDRFSAERPKGSFSTLEIQRTEQGDSAMYLCASSLGGQGQLFFGSGTQLSVL.

CDR3 sequence reads: CASSRDRINEKLFF. CDR3 DNA: TGTGCCAGCTCAAGGGACAGGATTAATGAAAAACTGTTTTTT. The gene calls are TRBV18 and TRBJ1-4; 8 positions agree with TRBD1. Trimming took 5 bases from V and 4 from J; bases not matched to a gene: 3. The CDR3 contains 14 residues. Germline CDR1 KGHSH, CDR2 LQKENI.

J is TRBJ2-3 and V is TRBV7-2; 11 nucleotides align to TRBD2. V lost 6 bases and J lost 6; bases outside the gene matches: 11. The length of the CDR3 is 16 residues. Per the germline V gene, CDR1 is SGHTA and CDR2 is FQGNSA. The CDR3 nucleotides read TGTGCCAGCAGTCTCGGCAATAGCGGGGGGGGTGATACGCAGTATTTT. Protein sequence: CASSLGNSGGGDTQYF.

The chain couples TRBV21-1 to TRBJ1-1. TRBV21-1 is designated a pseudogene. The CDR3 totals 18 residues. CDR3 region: CASTQPWVNRRWNTEAFF. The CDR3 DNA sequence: TGTGCCAGCACCCAACCGTGGGTCAACCGGAGATGGAACACTGAAGCTTTCTTT.

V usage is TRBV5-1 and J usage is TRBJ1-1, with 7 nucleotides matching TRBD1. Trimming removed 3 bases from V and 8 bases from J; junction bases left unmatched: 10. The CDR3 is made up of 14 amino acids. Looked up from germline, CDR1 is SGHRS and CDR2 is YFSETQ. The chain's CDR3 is CASSWDSSHGEAFF. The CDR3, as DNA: TGCGCCAGCAGCTGGGACAGCTCTCACGGGGAAGCTTTCTTT.

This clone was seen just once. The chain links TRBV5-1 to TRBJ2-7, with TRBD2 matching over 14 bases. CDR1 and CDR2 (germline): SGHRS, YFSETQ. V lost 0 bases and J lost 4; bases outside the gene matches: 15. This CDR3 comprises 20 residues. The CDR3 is CASSLAGRGLAGEERYEQYF. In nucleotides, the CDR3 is TGCGCCAGCAGCTTGGCCGGTCGGGGACTAGCGGGAGAGGAACGGTACGAGCAGTACTTC.

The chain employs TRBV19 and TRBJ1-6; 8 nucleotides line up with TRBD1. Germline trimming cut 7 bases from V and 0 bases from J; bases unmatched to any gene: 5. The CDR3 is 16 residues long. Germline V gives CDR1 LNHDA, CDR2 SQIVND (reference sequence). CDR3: CASTGQGSSYNSPLHF. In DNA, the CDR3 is TGTGCCAGTACCGGACAGGGAAGCTCCTATAATTCACCCCTCCACTTT.

CDR3 in amino acids: CASSVGQGTDTQYF. The CDR3 coding sequence is TGTGCCAGCAGTGTGGGACAGGGCACAGATACGCAGTATTTT. The chain is built from TRBV6-1 and TRBJ2-3, with TRBD1 matching over 8 bases. The CDR3 has 14 amino acids. Germline CDR1 MNHNS, CDR2 SASEGT. V shed 4 bases, J shed 1 base, and the junction held 1 base outside the gene matches.

DNA of the CDR3: TGTGCCAGCACCACCGGGGGTCCCTCCTACGAGCAGTACTTC. This translates into CASTTGGPSYEQYF. The rearrangement uses TRBV5-6 and TRBJ2-7; maybe TRBD2 (6 bases). The ends were cut back, 6 bases at V and 0 bases at J, with 13 bases in the middle. Per the germline V gene, CDR1 is SGHDT and CDR2 is YYEEEE. The CDR3 is 14 amino acids.

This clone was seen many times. The DNA of the CDR3 is TGCGCCAGCAGCCAAGGGGGACAGGGGTCACGGACTAATGAAAAACTGTTTTTT. Translation gives CASSQGGQGSRTNEKLFF. The chain combines TRBV4-3 with TRBJ1-4; 10 nucleotides line up with TRBD1. CDR1 is LGHNA and CDR2 is YSLEER in the germline V gene. V was pared by 1 base and J by 2 bases, with 7 bases of the junction left unmatched. This CDR3 spans 18 amino acids.

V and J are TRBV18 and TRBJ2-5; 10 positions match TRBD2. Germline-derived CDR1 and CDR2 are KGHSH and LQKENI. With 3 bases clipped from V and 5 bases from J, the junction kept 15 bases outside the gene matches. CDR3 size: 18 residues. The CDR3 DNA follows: TGTGCCAGCTCACCCCCTAACTCTCAGCGGGGGGGCGGCGAGACCCAGTACTTC. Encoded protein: CASSPPNSQRGGGETQYF.

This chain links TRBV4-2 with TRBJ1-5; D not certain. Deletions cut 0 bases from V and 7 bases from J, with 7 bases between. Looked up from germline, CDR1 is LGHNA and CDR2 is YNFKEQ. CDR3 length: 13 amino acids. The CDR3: CASSQDAGQPQHF. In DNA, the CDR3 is TGTGCCAGCAGCCAAGATGCGGGGCAGCCCCAGCATTTT.

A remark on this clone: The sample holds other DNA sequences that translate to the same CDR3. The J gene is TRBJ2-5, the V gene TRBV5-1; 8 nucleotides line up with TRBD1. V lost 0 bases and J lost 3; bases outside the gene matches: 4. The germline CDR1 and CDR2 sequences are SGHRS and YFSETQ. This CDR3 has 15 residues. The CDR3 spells CASSLGGTGEETQYF. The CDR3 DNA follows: TGCGCCAGCAGCTTGGGCGGGACAGGAGAAGAGACCCAGTACTTC.

The CDR3: CASSPEEDYGYTF. In DNA form, the CDR3 reads TGTGCCAGCAGTCCCGAGGAGGACTATGGCTACACCTTC. This chain uses TRBV2 with TRBJ1-2; D remains unclear. V shed 5 bases and J shed 3 bases, with 10 bases lying between them. In germline, CDR1 is SNHLY, CDR2 FYNNEI. The CDR3 sequence is 13 residues long.